Detailed here is one TCR beta chain. Its antigen is not identified. These data belong to a study of human T cells and chemical hapten exposure. Notes on the study in general: In the PT1 data, expanded TCR counts showed a positive correlation with patch test score.

V lost 6 bases to trimming and J lost 0 bases; unmatched junction nucleotides: 8. Per the germline V gene, CDR1 is MDHEN and CDR2 is SYDVKM. The CDR3 consists of 15 residues. Time point indicated: pre-sensitization, week 0. Treatment defined: therapeutic diphenylcyclopropenone sensitization with weekly scalp DPC. Study processing details: TCR counts had a median of about 94,000 per sample and spanned about 23,224 to 690,600. TCRdb reprocessed the RACE reads via MiXCR and lists one record per CDR3 protein. These V and J calls rely on TCRdb rather than the paper's analysis. Of 100,000 to 150,000 distinct CDR3 sequences listed, approximately 15% are singletons.

The gene calls are TRBV28 and TRBJ2-7, with TRBD1 matching 7 bases. The specimen comprised whole blood, sampled in connection with sensitization to the hapten diphenylcyclopropenone (DPC). This TCR came from a woman aged 18-29 years with alopecia areata. Some clones in this sample may be carry-over from other donors' samples. Written as DNA, the CDR3 is TGTGCCAGCAGCCAAATAAGGACAGGCTCCTACGAGCAGTACTTC. Translation gives CASSQIRTGSYEQYF. Full variable domain (outside the CDR3, taken from reference TRBV28 and TRBJ2-7): DVKVTQSSRYLVKRTGEKVFLECVQDMDHENMFWYRQDPGLGLRLIYFSYDVKMKEKGDIPEGYSVSREKKERFSLILESASTNQTSMYLCASSQIRTGSYEQYFGPGTRLTVT.